This T cell receptor beta chain was sequenced during a study of CD8 T cells in Susac syndrome. The authors reverse transcribed roughly 0.5 to 1 ug RNA with random hexamers. TCRdb re-called the immunoSEQ multiplex PCR reads through MiXCR, storing one row per CDR3 protein. The top ten clones hold 0.075% to 0.1% of a sample with around 200,000 distinct CDR3 sequences, almost 96% of them seen once. Germline V gene sequence: CDR1 SGDLS, CDR2 YYNGEE. Trimming removed 3 bases from V and 7 bases from J; junction bases left unmatched: 5. The CDR3 runs to 13 residues. The clonotype originates from a human donor with Susac syndrome. The sample consisted of CD4+ T cells from PBMCs. V gene TRBV9 combines with J gene TRBJ2-7; 9 nucleotides agree with TRBD1. In DNA, the CDR3 is TGTGCCAGCAGCGGGACAGGGGTGGGGGAGCAGTACTTC. Its protein product is CASSGTGVGEQYF.